This T cell receptor (beta chain) originates from a study of T cell repertoires in cytomegalovirus infection. Study at large: Peptides in the study included HLA-C-restricted and HLA-B-restricted CMV epitopes.

TCRdb re-analysed the reads in MiXCR, keeping a single row per CDR3 protein. The sample comprises some 800,000 distinct CDR3 sequences, almost 30% of which are singletons, and roughly 14% rests with the top ten. Overall study findings and caveats: It was HLA-C-restricted CMV-specific TCR beta clonotypes that dominated the response ex vivo.

For this clonotype: Its target is unknown.

The receptor was isolated from a human donor in good health (CMV status not recorded). Some clones in this sample may be carry-over from other donors' samples. The sample consisted of cultured CD8+ T cells from PBMCs, taken from culture after CMV antigen stimulation.

Written as DNA, the CDR3 is TGTGCCAGTACCTTATTGGGGACCACTCCGCTGCTGGAGACCCAGTACTTC. Encoded protein: CASTLLGTTPLLETQYF. The rearrangement links TRBV19 to TRBJ2-5; D possibly uses TRBD1 or TRBD2 (5 bases each). The CDR3 consists of 17 residues. Germline V gene data show CDR1 as LNHDA and CDR2 as SQIVND (reference sequence). Deletions cut 7 bases from V and 5 bases from J, with 26 bases between.